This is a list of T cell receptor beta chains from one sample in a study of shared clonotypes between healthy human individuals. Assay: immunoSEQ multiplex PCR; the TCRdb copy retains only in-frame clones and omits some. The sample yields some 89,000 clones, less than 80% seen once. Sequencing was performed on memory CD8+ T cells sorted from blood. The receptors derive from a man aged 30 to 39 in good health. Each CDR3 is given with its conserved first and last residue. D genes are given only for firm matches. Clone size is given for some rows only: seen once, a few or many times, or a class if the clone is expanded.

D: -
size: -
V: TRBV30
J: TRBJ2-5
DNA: TGTGCCTGGAGTTTTGGGATCCAAGAGACCCAGTACTTC
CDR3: CAWSFGIQETQYF

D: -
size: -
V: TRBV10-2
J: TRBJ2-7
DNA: TGCGCCAGCAGTGTTGTGGGAGCGGATTACGAGCAGTACTTC
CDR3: CASSVVGADYEQYF

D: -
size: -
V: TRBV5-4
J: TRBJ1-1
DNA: TGTGCCAGCAGCCCAGAAGCGACTGAAGCTTTCTTT
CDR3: CASSPEATEAFF

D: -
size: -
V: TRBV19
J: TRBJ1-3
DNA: TGTGCCAGTAGTCTTCCCTTTTCCTCTGGAAACACCATATATTTT
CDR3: CASSLPFSSGNTIYF

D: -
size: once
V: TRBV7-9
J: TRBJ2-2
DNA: TGTGCCAGCAGCTTACAATCCGGGGAGCTGTTTTTT
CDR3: CASSLQSGELFF

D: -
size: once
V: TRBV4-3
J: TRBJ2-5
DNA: TGCGCCAGCAGCCAAGAGACGGCAGTGCAAGAGACCCAGTACTTC
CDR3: CASSQETAVQETQYF

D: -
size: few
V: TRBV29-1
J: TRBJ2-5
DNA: TGCAGCGTTGGACAGGAGTACCAAGAGACCCAGTACTTC
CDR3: CSVGQEYQETQYF

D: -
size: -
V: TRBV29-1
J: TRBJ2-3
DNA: TGCAGCGTTGAAGGGGACTTTTACGCAGATACGCAGTATTTT
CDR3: CSVEGDFYADTQYF

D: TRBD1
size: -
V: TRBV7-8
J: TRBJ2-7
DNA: TGTGCCAGCAGCTTAGGACAGGGGAGCTCCTACGAGCAGTACTTC
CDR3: CASSLGQGSSYEQYF

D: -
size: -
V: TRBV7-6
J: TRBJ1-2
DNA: TGTGCCAGCAGCCTAGGGGCTAACTATGGCTACACCTTC
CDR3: CASSLGANYGYTF

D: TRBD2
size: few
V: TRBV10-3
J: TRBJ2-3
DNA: TGTGCCGTTTGGGGGGGTCGCGGGAGTGAAACAGATACGCAGTATTTT
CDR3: CAVWGGRGSETDTQYF

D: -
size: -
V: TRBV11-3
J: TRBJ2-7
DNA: TGTGCCAGCAGCCCCGGGTGGCCGGACGAGCAGTACTTC
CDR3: CASSPGWPDEQYF

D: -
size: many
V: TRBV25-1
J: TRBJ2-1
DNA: TGTGCCAGCAGCCCCTCACGGGCAGAGCAGTTCTTC
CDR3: CASSPSRAEQFF

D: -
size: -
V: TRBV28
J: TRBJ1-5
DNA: TGTGCCAGCAGCCTCCGCACTACGGAGGATCAGCCCCAGCATTTT
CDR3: CASSLRTTEDQPQHF

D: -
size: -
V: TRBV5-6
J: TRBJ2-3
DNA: TGTGCCAGCAGCCCCCGTTTCGGGCGCGAGGGGAGCACAGATACGCAGTATTTT
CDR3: CASSPRFGREGSTDTQYF

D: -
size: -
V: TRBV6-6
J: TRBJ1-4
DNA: TGTGCCAGCGAAACTAATGAAAAACTGTTTTTT
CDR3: CASETNEKLFF

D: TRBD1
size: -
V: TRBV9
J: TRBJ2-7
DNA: TGTGCCAGCAGCGTAGGGGGACAGGGCTACGAGCAGTACTTC
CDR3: CASSVGGQGYEQYF

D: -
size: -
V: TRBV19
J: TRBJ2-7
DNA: TGTGCCACGGAAACCCTCGCATACGAGCAGTACTTC
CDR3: CATETLAYEQYF

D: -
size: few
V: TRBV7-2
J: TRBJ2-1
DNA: TGTGCCAGCGGGACCGACACTAGTTCCTATCCCTACAATGAGCAGTTCTTC
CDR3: CASGTDTSSYPYNEQFF

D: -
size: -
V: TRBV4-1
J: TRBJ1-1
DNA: TGCGCCAGCAGCCAAGGACTGATGGGGGTGGGTGAAGCTTTCTTT
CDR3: CASSQGLMGVGEAFF

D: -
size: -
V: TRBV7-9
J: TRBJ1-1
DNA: TGTGCCAGCACCAAATCGGAGGCCCACCGGGCCACTGAAGCTTTCTTT
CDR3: CASTKSEAHRATEAFF

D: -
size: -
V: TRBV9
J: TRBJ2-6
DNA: TGTGCCAGCAGCCCTAGAACGCAGGGTTCTGGGGCCAACGTCCTGACTTTC
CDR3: CASSPRTQGSGANVLTF

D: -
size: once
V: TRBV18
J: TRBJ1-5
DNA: TGTGCCAGCTCACCAGGGGGGGCTTATCAGCCCCAGCATTTT
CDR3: CASSPGGAYQPQHF

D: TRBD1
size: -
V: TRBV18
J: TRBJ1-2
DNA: TGTGCCAGCTCACCTCCGGACAGGAGACTATACCCCTATGGCTACACCTTC
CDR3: CASSPPDRRLYPYGYTF

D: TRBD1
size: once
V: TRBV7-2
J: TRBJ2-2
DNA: TGTGCCAGCAGCCGGGACAGGATAATGACCGGGGAGCTGTTTTTT
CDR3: CASSRDRIMTGELFF

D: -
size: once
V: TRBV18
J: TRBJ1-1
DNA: TGTGCCAGCTCCCCGAACACTGAAGCTTTCTTT
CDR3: CASSPNTEAFF

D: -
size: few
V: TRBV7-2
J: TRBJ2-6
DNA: TGTGCCAGCAGCGTAAACAGGGTTAGCGCTGGGGCCAACGTCCTGACTTTC
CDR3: CASSVNRVSAGANVLTF

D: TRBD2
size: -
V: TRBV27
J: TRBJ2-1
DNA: TGTGCCAGCAGTTTGGCCGGGACTAGCGGGAGAGGTGGGCAGTTCTTC
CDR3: CASSLAGTSGRGGQFF

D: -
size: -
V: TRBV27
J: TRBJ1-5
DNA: TGTGCCAGCAGTTTGGGGGTTGGGCAGCTTAATCAGCCCCAGCATTTT
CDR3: CASSLGVGQLNQPQHF

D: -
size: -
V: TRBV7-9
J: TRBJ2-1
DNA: TGTGCCAGCAGCTTCACGGGACGGGGCAATGAGCAGTTCTTC
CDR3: CASSFTGRGNEQFF

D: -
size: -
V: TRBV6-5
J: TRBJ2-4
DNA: TGTGCCAGCAGTTACTCGACGGGAGCCAAAAACATTCAGTACTTC
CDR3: CASSYSTGAKNIQYF